Listed below are T cell receptor beta chains from one sample, sequenced in a study of T cells in Graves' hyperthyroidism and ophthalmopathy. TCRdb independently ran MiXCR on the multiplex PCR reads; one entry per CDR3 protein. The sample consists of about 530,000 distinct CDR3 sequences, under 20% of them appearing once. Material: blood. The source is a woman between 18 and 30 years old with Graves' ophthalmopathy. CDR3s include the opening cysteine and the closing phenylalanine or tryptophan. A D gene is named only where the DNA matches it firmly. Only some rows state a clone size, as once, few, many or a class for expanded clones.

len,abundance,v_gene,d_gene,j_gene,CDR3nt,CDR3aa
15,many,TRBV18,-,TRBJ2-3,TGTGCCAGCTCACCAGACCAAGTGGGCACAGATACGCAGTATTTT,CASSPDQVGTDTQYF
17,-,TRBV7-9,-,TRBJ2-3,TGTGCCAGCAACTTAGTCGGGGAGGGGGCCCGCAGGGATACGCAGTATTTT,CASNLVGEGARRDTQYF
13,many,TRBV4-2,-,TRBJ1-5,TGTGCCAGCAGCCAAGACAGCAATCAGCCCCAGCATTTT,CASSQDSNQPQHF
14,many,TRBV20-1,-,TRBJ1-1,TGCAGTGCTAGATCAGGGGTTCTGAACACTGAAGCTTTCTTT,CSARSGVLNTEAFF
15,many,TRBV7-2,-,TRBJ2-5,TGTGCCAGCAGCGCCGGACAGACCAACCAAGAGACCCAGTACTTC,CASSAGQTNQETQYF
14,many,TRBV28,-,TRBJ1-2,TGTGCCAGCACTCCGGCATGGGACGGATATGGCTACACCTTC,CASTPAWDGYGYTF
15,few,TRBV6-4,-,TRBJ2-6,TGTGCCAGCAGCAAAGGGGCGGACGGGGCCAACGTCCTGACTTTC,CASSKGADGANVLTF
17,few,TRBV30,-,TRBJ1-1,TGTGCCTGGAAATCGGGCAGGGTTTCGAATATGAGCACTGAAGCTTTCTTT,CAWKSGRVSNMSTEAFF
15,many,TRBV7-9,-,TRBJ1-5,TGTGCCAGCAGCTTAGGGTCCGACCTGAATCAGCCCCAGCATTTT,CASSLGSDLNQPQHF
12,-,TRBV24-1,-,TRBJ1-1,TGTGCCACCAGTAGGAGAGACACTGAAGCTTTCTTT,CATSRRDTEAFF
14,-,TRBV5-1,-,TRBJ2-5,TGCGCCAACAGCTTGGAGGGAATCCTGGAGACCCAGTACTTC,CANSLEGILETQYF
13,few,TRBV10-2,-,TRBJ2-1,TGCGCCAGCAGTGAGGTTGAATACAATGAGCAGTTCTTC,CASSEVEYNEQFF
16,many,TRBV13,TRBD2,TRBJ2-1,TGTGCCAGCAGAGTTCGACTAGCGACCTCCTACAATGAGCAGTTCTTC,CASRVRLATSYNEQFF
12,many,TRBV5-1,-,TRBJ2-3,TGCGCCAGCAGCCTCCAGTCAGATACGCAGTATTTT,CASSLQSDTQYF
14,few,TRBV5-8,-,TRBJ1-2,TGTGCCAGCAGGGCGATTGGGGGAACCTATGGCTACACCTTC,CASRAIGGTYGYTF
17,few,TRBV5-4,-,TRBJ2-1,TGTGCCAGCAGCTTGGAGTCTACGGGGGGCGTTCTCAATGAGCAGTTCTTC,CASSLESTGGVLNEQFF
14,few,TRBV29-1,TRBD1,TRBJ1-2,TGCAGCGTTGACGCAGGGGGGATTAACTATGGCTACACCTTC,CSVDAGGINYGYTF
16,many,TRBV30,-,TRBJ2-5,TGTGCCTGGAGCCTCATGGGGGGGGCCGGAGGAAAGACCCAGTACTTC,CAWSLMGGAGGKTQYF
12,many,TRBV2,TRBD1,TRBJ2-7,TGTGCCAGCAGTGAGACAGGGGTCGAGCAGTACTTC,CASSETGVEQYF
14,many,TRBV12-3/TRBV12-4,TRBD1,TRBJ1-2,TGTGCCAGCAGTTTAGCGGGGACAGCAAGTGGCTACACCTTC,CASSLAGTASGYTF
13,many,TRBV10-3,-,TRBJ2-7,TGTGCCATCAGTGAAAGGGTCAGCTACGAGCAGTACTTC,CAISERVSYEQYF
16,many,TRBV11-2,-,TRBJ1-5,TGTGCCAGCAGTTTGGAGGGATATGGGAGCAATCAGCCCCAGCATTTT,CASSLEGYGSNQPQHF
18,once,TRBV7-2,-,TRBJ1-6,TGTGCCAGCAGCTGGGGTAGGGGGGAAAGCTCCTATAATTCACCCCTCCACTTT,CASSWGRGESSYNSPLHF
14,many,TRBV13,-,TRBJ1-1,TGTGCCAGCAGCTTAAAAGAGGGATATCCTGAAGCTTTCTTT,CASSLKEGYPEAFF
14,-,TRBV10-1,-,TRBJ1-1,TGCGCCAGCAGTGAGTCAACAGTGAACACTGAAGCTTTCTTT,CASSESTVNTEAFF
16,few,TRBV7-9,TRBD2,TRBJ2-1,TGTGCCAGCAGTTACGCCCGGACTAGCGCGCACAATGAGCAGTTCTTC,CASSYARTSAHNEQFF
15,many,TRBV2,TRBD1,TRBJ2-7,TGTGCCAGCAGTGGTGGGCAGGGGGCGATGAGGGAGCAGTACTTC,CASSGGQGAMREQYF
14,-,TRBV28,TRBD1,TRBJ2-3,TGTGCCAGCAGCGGACAGGGGGTTGGAGATACGCAGTATTTT,CASSGQGVGDTQYF
12,-,TRBV7-3,-,TRBJ2-1,TGTGCCAGCAGTAAAAGTAGCGATGAGCAGTTCTTC,CASSKSSDEQFF
13,-,TRBV13,-,TRBJ2-7,TGTGCCAGCAGCTTTGGGAGCGGAGCAGCGCAGTACTTC,CASSFGSGAAQYF
21,many,TRBV27,-,TRBJ1-5,TGTGCCAGCAGTTTGAAGCGGTTAGCTCACAGCTTTTCCTATAGCAATCAGCCCCAGCATTTT,CASSLKRLAHSFSYSNQPQHF
13,many,TRBV27,TRBD1,TRBJ1-5,TGTGCCAGCGGAGGGACAGGCAATCAGCCCCAGCATTTT,CASGGTGNQPQHF
13,many,TRBV5-1,-,TRBJ2-7,TGCGCCAGCAGCTTGGCCCAAAGGGACGAGCAGTACTTC,CASSLAQRDEQYF
14,-,TRBV4-3,-,TRBJ2-1,TGCGCCAGCAGCCAGCGGGGCACTTACAATGAGCAGTTCTTC,CASSQRGTYNEQFF
15,-,TRBV7-9,TRBD1,TRBJ2-7,TGTGCCAGCAGCTTTGGACAGGGGTCTACCTACGAGCAGTACTTC,CASSFGQGSTYEQYF
14,few,TRBV2,-,TRBJ1-1,TGTGCCAGCAAGTGGACAGCGAGGGACACTGAAGCTTTCTTT,CASKWTARDTEAFF
13,many,TRBV24-1,-,TRBJ1-1,TGTGCCACCACTGCCGGGGGGAACACTGAAGCTTTCTTT,CATTAGGNTEAFF
15,many,TRBV7-9,-,TRBJ2-1,TGTGCCAGCAGGGACGGCCGGGAAAACTACAATGAGCAGTTCTTC,CASRDGRENYNEQFF
14,many,TRBV14,-,TRBJ1-1,TGTGCCAGCAGCCAAGGTATGGTCTACACTGAAGCTTTCTTT,CASSQGMVYTEAFF
15,many,TRBV30,-,TRBJ1-6,TGTGCCTGGAGTGTTACTGGGGATTTTAATTCACCCCTCCACTTT,CAWSVTGDFNSPLHF
17,-,TRBV5-6,TRBD1,TRBJ1-5,TGTGCCAGCAGCATTCGGACAGGGAGATATAGCAATCAGCCCCAGCATTTT,CASSIRTGRYSNQPQHF
16,-,TRBV27,TRBD1,TRBJ1-5,TGTGCCAGCAGTCGATACAGGGGAGAGGGCAATCAGCCCCAGCATTTT,CASSRYRGEGNQPQHF
16,many,TRBV28,-,TRBJ2-2,TGTGCCAGTGGGTCGGAGGTGGGGGCTGGGACCGGGGAGCTGTTTTTT,CASGSEVGAGTGELFF
13,-,TRBV6-1,-,TRBJ1-2,TGTGCCAGCAGTGGACAAAATAACTATGGCTACACCTTC,CASSGQNNYGYTF
15,many,TRBV7-9,-,TRBJ1-1,TGTGCCAGCAGCGCAACGTACCGAGGGGACACTGAAGCTTTCTTT,CASSATYRGDTEAFF
17,many,TRBV20-1,TRBD2,TRBJ2-1,TGCAGTGCTAGCCGGAGCGGGGTACGTAGCTCCTACAATGAGCAGTTCTTC,CSASRSGVRSSYNEQFF
15,many,TRBV25-1,-,TRBJ2-7,TGTGCCAGCAGTGAAGAAGGGAGCCTCTCCTACGAGCAGTACTTC,CASSEEGSLSYEQYF